Shown below are 29 T cell receptor beta chains from a single sample sequenced in a study of T cell changes during pregnancy in multiple sclerosis. TCRdb keeps only in-frame clones here, not all; method: immunoSEQ multiplex PCR. The table has about 32,000 clones, more than 70% seen once; the top ten hold roughly 0.78%. The source material was CD4+ T cells from peripheral blood mononuclear cells, sampled after pregnancy. The receptors were gathered from a female donor in good health, enrolled as a control in a pregnancy study.

The J gene is TRBJ2-7, the V gene TRBV6-1, with a weak D call TRBD1 (6 bases). This CDR3 has 13 residues. V dropped 8 bases and J dropped 3 bases, with 14 bases sitting between them. CDR1 and CDR2 (germline): MNHNS, SASEGT. CDR3 coding DNA: TGTGCCAGCTGGGGGCTAAGGGACTACGAGCAGTACTTC. Protein sequence: CASWGLRDYEQYF.

This rearrangement joins TRBV5-4 to TRBJ2-3; 9 bases agree with TRBD1. CDR1 and CDR2 from the germline V gene are SGHNT and YYREEE (reference sequence). CDR3 length: 15 residues. J gave up 4 bases and V 4 bases, and 7 bases lay outside the gene matches. CDR3 DNA: TGTGCCAGCAGCAATACAGGGGGCAGGGCAGATACGCAGTATTTT. Its protein is CASSNTGGRADTQYF.

This chain uses TRBV7-8 with TRBJ2-5, with 14 nucleotides matching TRBD2. The germline V gene has CDR1 SGHVS and CDR2 FQNEAQ. This CDR3 is built from 18 residues. J was trimmed by 5 bases and V by 0 bases; bases with no gene match: 8. The CDR3 DNA reads TGTGCCAGCAGCTTAGCGTTCGGGACTAGCGGGAGTTTCGAGACCCAGTACTTC. Protein product: CASSLAFGTSGSFETQYF.

The V gene is TRBV6-6, the J gene TRBJ1-6; perhaps TRBD1 as D (6 bases). Per germline, CDR1 MNHNY and CDR2 SVGAGI (reference sequence). The CDR3 is 14 amino acids. V dropped 6 bases and J dropped 14 bases, with 20 bases sitting between them. The CDR3 bases are TGTGCCAGCAGCCAGGACAGAGGGGTTCCATCCCTCCACTTT. It codes for CASSQDRGVPSLHF.

The V call is TRBV2, the J call TRBJ1-4; TRBD1 might be the D (5 bases). The CDR3 totals 14 residues. From germline, CDR1 is SNHLY and CDR2 FYNNEI. Between the trimmed V and J ends, which lost 4 bases and 8 bases, there was a span of 14 bases. CDR3 coding DNA: TGTGCCAGCAGTGGGGTCAGGGTGGACGAAAAACTGTTTTTT. Its translation is CASSGVRVDEKLFF.

This clone has just a few counts. The rearrangement links TRBV14 to TRBJ1-1; D gene uncertain. This CDR3 has 13 residues. Germline V gene lookup returns CDR1 SGHDN and CDR2 FVKESK. The V gene lost 2 bases and the J gene lost 4 bases, with 8 bases spanning the gap. The CDR3 region is CASSQHEITEAFF. The CDR3 DNA reads TGTGCCAGCAGCCAACATGAGATCACTGAAGCTTTCTTT.

This chain joins TRBV10-1 and TRBJ1-5; 11 bases are shared with TRBD1. V shed 4 bases, J shed 6 bases, and the junction held 5 bases outside the gene matches. This CDR3 spans 15 amino acids. CDR1 is WNHNN, CDR2 SYGVQD, per germline (reference sequence). This CDR3 is CASSGTGGRVQPQHF. CDR3 DNA: TGCGCCAGCAGTGGGACAGGGGGCCGTGTTCAGCCCCAGCATTTT.

The chain has TRBV7-2 and TRBJ2-1; 9 positions agree with TRBD1. Trimming took 6 bases from V and 5 from J; bases not matched to a gene: 11. The CDR3 loop spans 16 amino acids. Germline V lookup: CDR1 SGHTA, CDR2 FQGNSA. The CDR3 spells CASSSYRDRVNNEQFF. CDR3 nucleotide sequence: TGTGCCAGCAGTTCTTACCGGGACAGGGTCAACAATGAGCAGTTCTTC.

The CDR3 DNA is TGTGCCAGTAGTATCCTCTCCGGGACAGGGAATTCACCCCTCCACTTT. Protein product: CASSILSGTGNSPLHF. The gene calls are TRBV19 and TRBJ1-6; 9 nucleotides agree with TRBD1. CDR3 length equals 16 residues. The germline CDR1 and CDR2 sequences are LNHDA and SQIVND (reference sequence). J gave up 7 bases and V 3 bases, and 7 bases lay outside the gene matches.

The gene calls are TRBV5-1 and TRBJ2-5, with D possibly being TRBD1 (5 bases). The CDR3 is made up of 16 amino acids. Germline V gene data show CDR1 as SGHRS and CDR2 as YFSETQ. V was clipped by 4 bases and J by 2 bases, with 18 bases between them. The CDR3 DNA is TGCGCCAGCAGCCTACAGGCTTCAGTCCGGCAAGAGACCCAGTACTTC. Protein: CASSLQASVRQETQYF.

This chain joins TRBV2 and TRBJ2-7; the D gene is possibly TRBD2 (5 bases). Germline V gives CDR1 SNHLY, CDR2 FYNNEI. V dropped 6 bases and J dropped 0 bases, with 15 bases sitting between them. The CDR3 extends over 15 amino acids. CDR3 protein: CASRPGWESSYEQYF. The CDR3 DNA reads as TGTGCCAGCAGGCCTGGGTGGGAGAGCTCCTACGAGCAGTACTTC.

The V call is TRBV6-6, the J call TRBJ2-3, with 9 bases aligning to TRBD1. Germline lookup yields CDR1 MNHNY and CDR2 SVGAGI (reference sequence). The CDR3 runs 14 residues. Trimming removed 4 bases from V and 6 bases from J; junction bases left unmatched: 5. The CDR3 coding sequence is TGTGCCAGCAGTTTGGGACAGGGAGGCGATACGCAGTATTTT. Protein sequence: CASSLGQGGDTQYF.

V and J are TRBV14 and TRBJ1-1; TRBD1 agrees at 7 bases. The V and J ends lost 7 bases and 0 bases, in that order; junction bases with no gene match: 14. This CDR3 has 17 residues. The germline CDR1 and CDR2 sequences are SGHDN and FVKESK. CDR3 region: CASMKGGLQGMNTEAFF. The CDR3, as DNA: TGTGCCAGCATGAAAGGGGGCCTACAGGGGATGAACACTGAAGCTTTCTTT.

The chain has TRBV11-1 and TRBJ2-3; maybe TRBD1 (5 bases). The CDR3 runs to 17 residues. Germline-derived CDR1 and CDR2 are SGHAT and FQDESV (reference sequence). With 2 bases removed from V and 1 base from J, the gap between germline ends came to 16 bases. This chain's CDR3 is CASSLMKGLIGTDTQYF. The CDR3 DNA reads as TGTGCCAGCAGCTTAATGAAGGGGCTAATCGGCACAGATACGCAGTATTTT.

The rearrangement uses TRBV28 and TRBJ1-1; tentatively, D is TRBD1 (5 bases). CDR1 is MDHEN and CDR2 is SYDVKM in the germline V gene. The CDR3 length is 17 residues. Trimming removed 3 bases at V and 1 base at J, with 18 bases between. CDR3 loop: CASSFTRYRTTNTEAFF. CDR3 DNA: TGTGCCAGCAGTTTCACTCGATACAGGACCACGAACACTGAAGCTTTCTTT.

The V and J genes are TRBV6-7 and TRBJ1-5, with D perhaps matching TRBD1 (5 bases). TRBV6-7 is reported as an ORF; its role is uncertain. Deletions cut 2 bases from V and 4 bases from J, with 24 bases between. CDR3 size: 19 residues. CDR3 sequence reads: CASSYQQGDLTAWNQPQHF. DNA of the CDR3: TGTGCCAGCAGTTACCAGCAAGGGGATTTGACCGCGTGGAATCAGCCCCAGCATTTT.

In this sample, this clone turned up once. This chain connects TRBV6-5 to TRBJ1-2; tentatively, D is TRBD1 (6 bases). This CDR3 contains 14 residues. Germline CDR1 and CDR2: MNHEY and SVGAGI. Trimming took 6 bases from V and 1 from J, leaving 12 bases between them. This chain's CDR3 is CASSRGGDNYGYTF. As DNA, the CDR3 is TGTGCCAGCAGCCGGGGGGGCGATAACTATGGCTACACCTTC.

The V gene is TRBV10-3, the J gene TRBJ2-7, with a tentative D call TRBD1 (5 bases). The V and J ends lost 3 bases and 4 bases respectively, with 13 bases between them. This CDR3 region has 14 residues. Germline assignment: CDR1 ENHRY and CDR2 SYGVKD. CDR3 nucleotides: TGTGCCATCAGTGAAGGTGGTGGGGCGTACGAGCAGTACTTC. It yields the protein CAISEGGGAYEQYF.

V gene TRBV6-1 combines with J gene TRBJ2-7; D is unclear. In germline, CDR1 is MNHNS, CDR2 SASEGT. V gave up 1 base and J gave up 2 bases, with 9 bases separating them. The CDR3 extends over 14 amino acids. The CDR3 sequence: CASSEVGPTYEQYF. The CDR3 coding sequence is TGTGCCAGCAGTGAAGTTGGGCCTACCTACGAGCAGTACTTC.

The chain carries TRBV15 and TRBJ2-7; 8 bases are a match to TRBD1. The CDR3 totals 16 residues. V shed 2 bases and J 0 bases; nucleotides not matched to a gene: 6. Germline V lookup: CDR1 LNHNV, CDR2 YYDKDF (reference sequence). CDR3 nucleotide sequence: TGTGCCACCAGCAGATACGACGGACAGGGCTCCTACGAGCAGTACTTC. Translating it yields CATSRYDGQGSYEQYF.

The J gene is TRBJ1-3, the V gene TRBV6-5; TRBD1 is a possible D gene (5 bases). Germline values: CDR1 MNHEY, CDR2 SVGAGI. This CDR3 region has 13 residues. Trimming stripped 5 bases from V and 3 bases from J, with 8 bases between. CDR3 nucleotides: TGTGCCAGCAGTCGGGGGGTTGGAAACACCATATATTTT. Its translation is CASSRGVGNTIYF.

This clone has only a few counts. CDR3 DNA sequence: TGTGCCAGCAGCTTGGCCGTACAAGAGACCCAGTACTTC. Its translation is CASSLAVQETQYF. The J gene is TRBJ2-5, the V gene TRBV5-4; the D is unclear. With 0 bases removed from V and 2 bases from J, the gap between germline ends came to 5 bases. This CDR3 has 13 amino acids. Germline assignment: CDR1 SGHNT and CDR2 YYREEE (reference sequence).

The chain employs TRBV15 and TRBJ2-7, with D perhaps TRBD2 (5 bases). CDR1 and CDR2 from the germline V gene are LNHNV and YYDKDF (reference sequence). V lost 5 bases, J lost 1 base, and 18 bases lay in between. This CDR3 has 16 amino acids. The CDR3 here is CATSGLRGGRSYEQYF. Here the CDR3 DNA reads TGTGCCACCAGCGGCCTACGGGGTGGACGATCCTACGAGCAGTACTTC.

As DNA, the CDR3 is TGTGCCAGCAGCTATACTAGCGGGAGAGGGTTCTTC. Translating it yields CASSYTSGRGFF. The J gene is TRBJ2-1, the V gene TRBV7-9, with 11 nucleotides matching TRBD2. V was pared by 4 bases and J by 15 bases, with 5 bases of the junction left unmatched. There are 12 residues in the CDR3. Germline V gives CDR1 SEHNR, CDR2 FQNEAQ (reference sequence).

The genes are TRBV5-1 and TRBJ2-5; 7 bases fit TRBD2. CDR1 and CDR2 (germline): SGHRS, YFSETQ. The CDR3 contains 14 residues. V lost 4 bases and J lost 2; bases outside the gene matches: 5. The CDR3 DNA follows: TGCGCCAGCAGCCCGGACGGGGGGCAAGAGACCCAGTACTTC. Amino acid sequence: CASSPDGGQETQYF.

The V gene is TRBV20-1, the J gene TRBJ2-5; D not resolved. Looked up from germline, CDR1 is DFQATT and CDR2 is SNEGSKA (reference sequence). The CDR3 totals 11 residues. Deletions cut 5 bases from V and 2 bases from J, with 6 bases between. The CDR3 region is CSAVNQETQYF. Here the CDR3 DNA reads TGCAGTGCTGTCAATCAAGAGACCCAGTACTTC.

The chain combines TRBV4-3 with TRBJ2-7; D uncertain. The germline V and J ends were trimmed by 4 bases and 0 bases, with 13 bases remaining between them. This CDR3 has 15 residues. CDR1 is LGHNA and CDR2 is YSLEER in the germline V gene. The CDR3 region is CASSLAIQSSYEQYF. CDR3 DNA sequence: TGCGCCAGCAGCCTTGCGATACAGTCCTCCTACGAGCAGTACTTC.

This rearrangement joins TRBV27 to TRBJ1-4; D may be TRBD1 (5 bases). With 1 base removed from V and 6 bases from J, the gap between germline ends came to 9 bases. The CDR3 consists of 14 residues. CDR1 MNHEY and CDR2 SMNVEV come from the germline V gene (reference sequence). In DNA form, the CDR3 reads TGTGCCAGCAGTTTATATGGGGGGGATGAAAAACTGTTTTTT. Translating it yields CASSLYGGDEKLFF.

J is TRBJ2-7 and V is TRBV19; tentatively, D is TRBD1 (5 bases). Trimming cost V 10 bases and J 1 base, with 14 bases left between them. Germline-derived CDR1 and CDR2 are LNHDA and SQIVND (reference sequence). The CDR3 is made up of 13 amino acids. CDR3 DNA: TGTGCCACAAGACAGCCGTCGTCCTACGAGCAGTACTTC. This codes for CATRQPSSYEQYF.